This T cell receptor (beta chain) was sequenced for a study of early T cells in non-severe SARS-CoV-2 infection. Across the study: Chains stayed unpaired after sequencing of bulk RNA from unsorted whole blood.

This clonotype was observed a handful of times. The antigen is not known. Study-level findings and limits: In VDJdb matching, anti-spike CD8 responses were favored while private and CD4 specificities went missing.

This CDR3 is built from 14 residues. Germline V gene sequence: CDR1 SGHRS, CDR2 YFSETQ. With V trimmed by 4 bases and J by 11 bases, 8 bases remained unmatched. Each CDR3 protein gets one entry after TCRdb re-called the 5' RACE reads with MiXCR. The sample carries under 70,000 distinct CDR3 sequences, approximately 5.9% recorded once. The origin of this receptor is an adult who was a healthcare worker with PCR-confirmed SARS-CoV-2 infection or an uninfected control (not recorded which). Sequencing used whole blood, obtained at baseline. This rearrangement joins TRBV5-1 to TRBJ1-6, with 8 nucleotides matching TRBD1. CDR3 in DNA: TGCGCCAGCAGCCCAGGACAGGGCGAGACACCCCTCCACTTT. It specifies CASSPGQGETPLHF.